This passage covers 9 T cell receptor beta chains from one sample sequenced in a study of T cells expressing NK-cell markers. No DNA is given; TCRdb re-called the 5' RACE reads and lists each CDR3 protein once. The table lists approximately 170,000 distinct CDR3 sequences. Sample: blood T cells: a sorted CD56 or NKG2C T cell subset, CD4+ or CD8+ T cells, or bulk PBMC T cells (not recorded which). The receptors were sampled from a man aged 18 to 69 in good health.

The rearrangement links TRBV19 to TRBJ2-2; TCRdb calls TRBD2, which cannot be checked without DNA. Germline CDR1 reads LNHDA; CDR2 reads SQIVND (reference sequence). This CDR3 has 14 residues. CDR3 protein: CASKEGRYTGELFF.

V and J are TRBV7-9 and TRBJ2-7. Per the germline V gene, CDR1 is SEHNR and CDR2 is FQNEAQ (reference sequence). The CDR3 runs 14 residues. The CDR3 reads CASSTSPLAYEQYF. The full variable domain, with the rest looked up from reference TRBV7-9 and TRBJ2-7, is DTGVSQNPRHKITKRGQNVTFRCDPISEHNRLYWYRQTLGQGPEFLTYFQNEAQLEKSRLLSDRFSAERPKGSFSTLEIQRTEQGDSAMYLCASSTSPLAYEQYFGPGTRLTVT.

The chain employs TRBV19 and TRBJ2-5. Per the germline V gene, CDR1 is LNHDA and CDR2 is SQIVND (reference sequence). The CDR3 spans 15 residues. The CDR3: CASSMNGVRQETQYF.

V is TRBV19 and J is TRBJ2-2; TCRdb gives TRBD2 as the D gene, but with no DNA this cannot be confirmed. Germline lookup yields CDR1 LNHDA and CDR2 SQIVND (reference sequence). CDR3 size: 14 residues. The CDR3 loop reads CASSLDQGRGELFF.

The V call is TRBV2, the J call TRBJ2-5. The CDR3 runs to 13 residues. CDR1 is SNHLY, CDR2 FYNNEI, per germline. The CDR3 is CASSGSDLETQYF.

The CDR3 spells CASSPRSGDTQYF. This chain uses TRBV5-6 with TRBJ2-3; TCRdb proposes TRBD2, but this gene call is untestable without DNA. Germline V gene sequence: CDR1 SGHDT, CDR2 YYEEEE. The CDR3 contains 13 residues.

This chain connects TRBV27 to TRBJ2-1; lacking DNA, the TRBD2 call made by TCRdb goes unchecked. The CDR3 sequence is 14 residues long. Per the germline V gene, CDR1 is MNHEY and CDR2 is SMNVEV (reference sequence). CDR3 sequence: CASSLGASNNEQFF.

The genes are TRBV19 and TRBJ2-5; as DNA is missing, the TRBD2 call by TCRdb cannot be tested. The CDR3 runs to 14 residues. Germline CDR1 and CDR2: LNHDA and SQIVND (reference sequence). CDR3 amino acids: CASSTAGGLETQYF.

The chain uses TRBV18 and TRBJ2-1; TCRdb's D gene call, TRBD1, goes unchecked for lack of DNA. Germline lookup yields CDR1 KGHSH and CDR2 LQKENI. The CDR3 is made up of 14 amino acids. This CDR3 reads CASSPGRGLNEQFF.